The T cell receptor beta chain under discussion was sequenced for a study of beta chain features in type 1 diabetes. Expressed TCRB transcripts were sequenced because the entire RNA isolate underwent reverse transcription. The protocol was immunoSEQ multiplex PCR, while the TCRdb copy is restricted to in-frame clones and leaves out a portion. The data show around 400,000 clones, about 15% seen once. The table lists this clone with a few counts. V was pared by 1 base and J by 1 base, with 4 bases of the junction left unmatched. The CDR3 sequence is 15 residues long. In germline, CDR1 is LGHNA, CDR2 YNFKEQ.

The genes are TRBV4-2 and TRBJ2-7; 7 bases fit TRBD1. The origin of this receptor is a woman aged 18-30 years in good health. The material sequenced was naive CD4+ T cells from blood. The CDR3 nucleotides are TGTGCCAGCAGCCAAGGACAGGGCCCTTCCTACGAGCAGTACTTC. Translated, it gives CASSQGQGPSYEQYF.